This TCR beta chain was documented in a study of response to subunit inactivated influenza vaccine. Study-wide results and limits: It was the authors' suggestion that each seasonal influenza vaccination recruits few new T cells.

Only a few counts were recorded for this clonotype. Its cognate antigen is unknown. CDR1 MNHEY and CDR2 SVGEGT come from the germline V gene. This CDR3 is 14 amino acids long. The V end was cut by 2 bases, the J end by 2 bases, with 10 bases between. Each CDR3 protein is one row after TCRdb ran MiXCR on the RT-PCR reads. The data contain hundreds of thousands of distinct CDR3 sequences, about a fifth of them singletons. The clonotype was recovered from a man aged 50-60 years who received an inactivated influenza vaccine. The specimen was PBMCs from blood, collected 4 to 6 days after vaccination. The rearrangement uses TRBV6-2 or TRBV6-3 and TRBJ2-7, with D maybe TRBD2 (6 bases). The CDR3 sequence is CASSYGEVAYEQYF. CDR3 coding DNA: TGTGCCAGCAGTTACGGGGAGGTCGCCTACGAGCAGTACTTC.